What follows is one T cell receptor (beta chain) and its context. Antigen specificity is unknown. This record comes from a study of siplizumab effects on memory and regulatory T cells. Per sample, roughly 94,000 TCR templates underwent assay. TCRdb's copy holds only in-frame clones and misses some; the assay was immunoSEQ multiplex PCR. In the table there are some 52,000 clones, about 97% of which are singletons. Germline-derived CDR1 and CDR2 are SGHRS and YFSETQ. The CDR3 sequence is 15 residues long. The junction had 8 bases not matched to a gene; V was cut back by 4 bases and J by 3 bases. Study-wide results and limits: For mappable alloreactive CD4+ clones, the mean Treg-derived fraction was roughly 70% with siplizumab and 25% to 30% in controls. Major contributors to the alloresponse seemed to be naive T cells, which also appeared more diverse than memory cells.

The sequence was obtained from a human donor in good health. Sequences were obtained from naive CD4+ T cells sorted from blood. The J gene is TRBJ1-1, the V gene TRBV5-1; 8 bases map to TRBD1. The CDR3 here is CASSPQGAGDTEAFF. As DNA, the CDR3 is TGCGCCAGCAGCCCTCAGGGGGCGGGGGACACTGAAGCTTTCTTT.